Sequencing of this T cell receptor (gamma chain) was carried out in a study of gamma delta lymphoproliferative disorders and STAT genes. Study context: Gamma-chain libraries were built from at least 50 ng of genomic DNA with the LymphoTrack Dx TCRG Assay. Study-wide results and caveats: Nearly all major patient gamma and delta clonotypes were public. Gamma repertoires grouped patients separately from controls; delta repertoires showed no separation.

This clone is categorized as medium-sized (0.01 to 0.1%). What it binds is not known. TCRdb reanalyzed the multiplex PCR reads using CATT. This sample has about 4,100 gamma-chain clones, with 7% to 8% found just once. Genomic DNA from isolated PBMCs served as the sequencing template. This CDR3 has 12 amino acids. Germline assignment: CDR1 EGSTGY and CDR2 YDSYTSSV. J lost 10 bases, V lost 3 bases, and 9 bases had no gene match. The sequenced material came from blood. This TCR was recovered from a human donor in good health. The chain uses TRGV4 and TRGJ1 or TRGJ2. Germline matching of the DNA provided the J gene here, since TCRdb leaves it blank. CDR3 in DNA: TGTGCCACCTGGGATCTATTGCGGAAGAAACTCTTT. As protein: CATWDLLRKKLF.